The 26 T cell receptor beta chains below all came from one sample that was sequenced in a study of control samples from healthy donors and cancer patients. Produced via immunoSEQ multiplex PCR; TCRdb's table is partial and in-frame only. The repertoire has approximately 40,000 clones, 70% to 75% of them found once; the top ten carry roughly 15%. Sequenced: formalin-fixed, paraffin-embedded tissue. All receptors come from a male donor with melanoma.

This clone was found once. The chain carries TRBV2 and TRBJ2-1; TRBD1 matches 10 bases. The V gene's germline CDR1 is SNHLY and CDR2 FYNNEI. Trimming at V came to 3 bases and at J to 2 bases, leaving 1 base not matched to a gene. This CDR3 is 15 amino acids long. The CDR3 DNA reads as TGTGCCAGCAGTGAGGACAGGGGGGCCTACAATGAGCAGTTCTTC. It codes for CASSEDRGAYNEQFF.

The V and J genes are TRBV11-2 and TRBJ2-7; no clear D. This CDR3 is 14 amino acids long. Trimming shortened V by 0 bases and J by 6 bases, and 12 bases separated the two germline ends. Germline V gene data show CDR1 as SGHAT and CDR2 as FQNNGV. The CDR3 region is CASSLEIRAREQYF. In DNA form, the CDR3 reads TGTGCCAGCAGCTTAGAAATCCGGGCGCGCGAGCAGTACTTC.

This rearrangement joins TRBV5-5 to TRBJ2-1, with TRBD1 as a possible D gene (5 bases). This CDR3 spans 14 amino acids. Trimming left V 0 bases short and J 2 bases short, with 6 bases between. Germline CDR1 SGHKS, CDR2 YYEKEE (reference sequence). Here the CDR3 DNA reads TGTGCCAGCAGCTTGGAGGGGACCTACAATGAGCAGTTCTTC. As protein: CASSLEGTYNEQFF.

The V call is TRBV15, the J call TRBJ1-5, with D unclear. The CDR3 sequence is 14 residues long. V dropped 2 bases and J dropped 7 bases, with 12 bases sitting between them. Germline V CDR1 and CDR2: LNHNV, YYDKDF (reference sequence). Written as DNA, the CDR3 is TGTGCCACCAGCAGACGGACCGCTCGACAGCCCCAGCATTTT. Amino acids: CATSRRTARQPQHF.

The gene calls are TRBV4-1 and TRBJ2-1; TRBD2 agrees at 8 bases. Trimming at V came to 3 bases and at J to 8 bases, leaving 21 bases not matched to a gene. The CDR3 extends over 19 amino acids. Per germline, CDR1 MGHRA and CDR2 YSYEKL. The CDR3 sequence: CASSQIATGEAGESHEQFF. CDR3 nucleotide sequence: TGCGCCAGCAGCCAGATAGCAACTGGGGAAGCGGGAGAGTCCCATGAGCAGTTCTTC.

This clone is medium-sized within its sample. The J gene is TRBJ1-5, the V gene TRBV7-2; possibly TRBD1 for D (5 bases). The V gene's germline CDR1 is SGHTA and CDR2 FQGNSA. CDR3 length: 13 residues. The V and J ends lost 5 bases and 7 bases respectively, with 12 bases between them. The CDR3 here is CASSPQVRQPQHF. The CDR3 coding sequence is TGTGCCAGCAGCCCACAGGTGAGGCAGCCCCAGCATTTT.

This clone has only a few counts. The chain joins TRBV2 to TRBJ2-5, with 8 bases aligning to TRBD1. V lost 6 bases, J lost 4 bases, and 10 bases stayed unmatched. The CDR3 has 15 amino acids. The V gene's germline CDR1 is SNHLY and CDR2 FYNNEI. The CDR3 is CASRGSGTGAETQYF. CDR3 coding DNA: TGTGCCAGCAGAGGCTCCGGGACAGGCGCAGAGACCCAGTACTTC.

The CDR3 region is CASSLFGRLQETQYF. Written as DNA, the CDR3 is TGTGCCAGCAGTTTATTCGGCAGGCTCCAAGAGACCCAGTACTTC. The chain recombines TRBV28 with TRBJ2-5; D gene unclear. Germline loops: CDR1 MDHEN, CDR2 SYDVKM. V was pared by 1 base and J by 1 base, with 10 bases between. The CDR3 loop spans 15 amino acids. Looking up the rest from reference TRBV28 and TRBJ2-5 gives the full variable domain: DVKVTQSSRYLVKRTGEKVFLECVQDMDHENMFWYRQDPGLGLRLIYFSYDVKMKEKGDIPEGYSVSREKKERFSLILESASTNQTSMYLCASSLFGRLQETQYFGPGTRLLVL.

The rearrangement joins TRBV7-3 to TRBJ2-3; possibly TRBD1 for D (5 bases). CDR1 is SGHTA and CDR2 is FQGTGA in the germline V gene. V was cut by 3 bases and J by 4 bases, with 8 bases left in between. This CDR3 has 13 amino acids. The CDR3 region is CASSFQGADTQYF. The CDR3 region has the DNA TGTGCCAGCAGCTTCCAAGGGGCAGATACGCAGTATTTT.

This clone was counted a single time. This chain uses TRBV7-9 with TRBJ2-1, with 14 bases identical to TRBD2. Germline assignment: CDR1 SEHNR and CDR2 FQNEAQ (reference sequence). CDR3 size: 16 residues. Losses at the gene ends were 5 bases for V and 9 bases for J; bases not matched to a gene: 9. CDR3 amino acids: CASSPLGLAGDGEQFF. Here the CDR3 DNA reads TGTGCCAGCAGCCCGCTGGGACTAGCGGGAGACGGTGAGCAGTTCTTC.

A single count supports this clone. J is TRBJ2-1 and V is TRBV11-3, with a possible D match to TRBD2 (6 bases). Trimming took 5 bases from V and 3 from J, leaving 11 bases between them. CDR1 is SGHNT, CDR2 YENEEA, per germline. This CDR3 region has 14 residues. The CDR3 sequence: CASSRDSFYNEQFF. The CDR3, as DNA: TGTGCCAGCAGCCGGGACTCCTTCTACAATGAGCAGTTCTTC.

The chain recombines TRBV2 with TRBJ2-1; D not resolved. Germline V gene data show CDR1 as SNHLY and CDR2 as FYNNEI. CDR3 length equals 17 residues. Deletions cut 1 base from V and 2 bases from J, with 15 bases between. The CDR3 reads CASSEGRLANPYNEQFF. CDR3 coding DNA: TGTGCCAGCAGTGAAGGGCGCCTGGCTAACCCCTACAATGAGCAGTTCTTC.

J is TRBJ1-1 and V is TRBV19; possible D gene TRBD1, 5 bases. The ends were cut back, 5 bases at V and 1 base at J, with 17 bases in the middle. The CDR3 extends over 16 amino acids. The germline V gene encodes CDR1 LNHDA and CDR2 SQIVND (reference sequence). The CDR3 DNA is TGTGCCAGTAGTTATGGAGGGGCGGGGTGGAACACTGAAGCTTTCTTT. Its protein is CASSYGGAGWNTEAFF.

The chain has TRBV10-3 and TRBJ2-1, with 8 bases that match TRBD2. The germline V gene has CDR1 ENHRY and CDR2 SYGVKD. The CDR3 has 15 amino acids. The trim removed 6 bases at V and 0 bases at J, leaving 4 bases unmatched. CDR3: CAIRTSASSYNEQFF. The CDR3 DNA is TGTGCCATCAGGACTAGCGCCAGCTCCTACAATGAGCAGTTCTTC.

This chain connects TRBV28 to TRBJ1-5, with a possible D match to TRBD1 (6 bases). The germline V gene encodes CDR1 MDHEN and CDR2 SYDVKM. V was pared by 7 bases and J by 5 bases, with 18 bases between. The length of the CDR3 is 15 residues. CDR3 nucleotide sequence: TGTGCCAGCATCCCGCGGGGGCTCAAACATCAGCCCCAGCATTTT. Its protein product is CASIPRGLKHQPQHF.

A single count supports this clone. This chain links TRBV30 with TRBJ1-1; the match to TRBD1 covers 8 bases. Germline values: CDR1 GTSNPN, CDR2 SVGIG (reference sequence). This CDR3 has 10 residues. V lost 5 bases, J lost 8 bases, and 1 base stayed unmatched. This CDR3 reads CAWGTGEAFF. Here the CDR3 DNA reads TGTGCCTGGGGGACAGGCGAAGCTTTCTTT.

The V and J genes are TRBV7-9 and TRBJ2-1; perhaps TRBD1 as D (5 bases). The CDR3 totals 15 residues. V was trimmed by 0 bases and J by 8 bases, leaving 14 bases between them. In germline, CDR1 is SEHNR, CDR2 FQNEAQ (reference sequence). For the CDR3, the DNA is TGTGCCAGCAGCTTAGCGCAGGGTATATTCGATGAGCAGTTCTTC. Amino acids: CASSLAQGIFDEQFF.

The chain has TRBV7-2 and TRBJ2-1; maybe TRBD2 (5 bases). V was pared by 2 bases and J by 10 bases, with 15 bases between. CDR3 length equals 14 residues. The V gene's germline CDR1 is SGHTA and CDR2 FQGNSA. The CDR3 sequence: CASSLSGSQREQFF. DNA of the CDR3: TGTGCCAGCAGCTTATCGGGTTCACAGCGGGAGCAGTTCTTC.

The chain has TRBV9 and TRBJ2-2; perhaps TRBD1 as D (6 bases). The CDR3 consists of 15 residues. The V gene's germline CDR1 is SGDLS and CDR2 YYNGEE. Trimming pared 0 bases from V and 1 base from J, leaving 7 bases between. Here the CDR3 reads CASSVATGNTGELFF. CDR3 bases: TGTGCCAGCAGCGTAGCGACAGGGAACACCGGGGAGCTGTTTTTT.

The chain is built from TRBV5-4 and TRBJ2-2; the D call may be TRBD1 or TRBD2 (6 bases each). The CDR3 spans 16 residues. Germline CDR1 and CDR2: SGHNT and YYREEE (reference sequence). V gave up 0 bases and J gave up 8 bases, with 17 bases separating them. The CDR3 sequence is CASSLERGLGTGELFF. The CDR3 DNA reads as TGTGCCAGCAGCTTGGAACGGGGGCTCGGCACTGGGGAGCTGTTTTTT.

The gene calls are TRBV10-2 and TRBJ1-5, with a tentative D call TRBD1 (6 bases). Trimming pared 0 bases from V and 2 bases from J, leaving 14 bases between. This CDR3 has 17 residues. The germline CDR1 and CDR2 sequences are WSHSY and SAAADI. CDR3: CASSESRGGYRNQPQHF. The CDR3 DNA is TGCGCCAGCAGTGAGTCCAGGGGAGGGTATCGCAATCAGCCCCAGCATTTT.

This clone was counted at least ten times. V and J are TRBV5-1 and TRBJ2-3; D is ambiguous. Germline-derived CDR1 and CDR2 are SGHRS and YFSETQ. This CDR3 spans 9 amino acids. V lost 6 bases and J lost 4, with 0 bases in between. Written as DNA, the CDR3 is TGCGCCAGCACAGATACGCAGTATTTT. It specifies CASTDTQYF.

This clone was seen ten or more times. The chain links TRBV5-1 to TRBJ2-7; no clear D gene. CDR1 SGHRS and CDR2 YFSETQ come from the germline V gene. V was clipped by 2 bases and J by 0 bases, with 6 bases between them. The CDR3 has 13 residues. CDR3 bases: TGCGCCAGCAGCTTTACCGTCTCCTACGAGCAGTACTTC. Its translation is CASSFTVSYEQYF.

V gene TRBV18 combines with J gene TRBJ2-1; TRBD2 aligns across 13 bases. The germline gives CDR1 KGHSH, CDR2 LQKENI. The CDR3 loop spans 20 amino acids. Trimming cost V 5 bases and J 0 bases; bases outside gene matches: 13. CDR3 coding DNA: TGTGCCAGCTCAAATACTCCGGGACTAGCGGGATTGAGCTCCTACAATGAGCAGTTCTTC. Protein product: CASSNTPGLAGLSSYNEQFF.

The rearrangement joins TRBV4-2 to TRBJ2-1; the match to TRBD2 covers 8 bases. CDR1 and CDR2 from the germline V gene are LGHNA and YNFKEQ. V lost 4 bases and J lost 5; bases outside the gene matches: 7. The CDR3 covers 15 residues. The CDR3 DNA sequence: TGTGCCAGCAGCCTGGGACTAGTTGTGAACAATGAGCAGTTCTTC. This gives the protein CASSLGLVVNNEQFF.

This clone was detected only once. The J gene is TRBJ2-1, the V gene TRBV6-5, with D possibly TRBD2 on 6 matching bases. The CDR3 runs 15 residues. With 0 bases removed from V and 13 bases from J, the gap between germline ends came to 19 bases. CDR1 is MNHEY and CDR2 is SVGAGI in the germline V gene. CDR3 in amino acids: CASSYSKAGGRSQFF. DNA for the CDR3: TGTGCCAGCAGTTACTCGAAGGCCGGGGGTCGCTCACAGTTCTTC.